The present T cell receptor beta chain was sequenced within a study of lymphopenia after photon versus proton radiotherapy. With 0 bases removed from V and 1 base from J, the gap between germline ends came to 4 bases. The CDR3 contains 13 residues. Germline CDR1 is SGHRS and CDR2 is YFSETQ. Here immunoSEQ multiplex PCR was the method, and the copy in TCRdb shows in-frame clones only, minus some. The sample holds 50,000 or so clones, about 92% seen once. The sample consisted of peripheral blood, taken from a patient treated with photon-based radiotherapy. The chain couples TRBV5-1 to TRBJ1-1; D not resolved. The clonotype was recovered from a woman in her thirties or forties with cholangiocarcinoma. The CDR3 sequence: CASSLAGNTEAFF. CDR3 DNA: TGCGCCAGCAGCTTGGCAGGGAACACTGAAGCTTTCTTT.